Each of the 15 T cell receptor beta chains below was sequenced from the same sample in a study of cytomegalovirus exposure and HLA in healthy donors. The PCR was carried out with 60 Vbeta primers and 13 Jbeta primers. The method was immunoSEQ multiplex PCR; TCRdb's version includes in-frame clones alone and lacks a portion of them. The data show some 150,000 clones, over 70% seen once. Sequencing was performed on PBMCs. These receptors all come from a woman between 35 and 50 years old in good health and CMV-seronegative.

This chain links TRBV18 with TRBJ1-1; D perhaps matches TRBD1 (6 bases). The V and J ends lost 2 bases and 2 bases respectively, with 12 bases between them. This CDR3 region has 15 residues. The germline CDR1 and CDR2 sequences are KGHSH and LQKENI. The CDR3 DNA is TGTGCCAGCTCACCAAACGGACAGATCAACACTGAAGCTTTCTTT. Translated: CASSPNGQINTEAFF. Variable domain in full (rest from reference TRBV18 and TRBJ1-1): NAGVMQNPRHLVRRRGQEARLRCSPMKGHSHVYWYRQLPEEGLKFMVYLQKENIIDESGMPKERFSAEFPKEGPSILRIQQVVRGDSAAYFCASSPNGQINTEAFFGQGTRLTVV.

This rearrangement joins TRBV9 to TRBJ2-2, with 8 bases identical to TRBD1. CDR3 length equals 16 residues. Per the germline V gene, CDR1 is SGDLS and CDR2 is YYNGEE. J lost 4 bases, V lost 0 bases, and 5 bases had no gene match. CDR3 bases: TGTGCCAGCAGCGTAGGGCAGGGGGCGATCACCGGGGAGCTGTTTTTT. Translation gives CASSVGQGAITGELFF.

The genes are TRBV5-1 and TRBJ2-3; D ambiguous. This CDR3 is built from 16 residues. The V gene's germline CDR1 is SGHRS and CDR2 YFSETQ. Trimming took off 4 bases at V and 5 bases at J, with 20 bases between the two ends. The CDR3 region is CASSLMVDLERDTQYF. Written as DNA, the CDR3 is TGCGCCAGCAGCCTGATGGTAGACTTAGAAAGAGATACGCAGTATTTT. The full variable domain, its missing parts supplied by reference TRBV5-1 and TRBJ2-3, is KAGVTQTPRYLIKTRGQQVTLSCSPISGHRSVSWYQQTPGQGLQFLFEYFSETQRNKGNFPGRFSGRQFSNSRSEMNVSTLELGDSALYLCASSLMVDLERDTQYFGPGTRLTVL.

J is TRBJ1-3 and V is TRBV28; tentatively, D is TRBD1 (5 bases). In germline, CDR1 is MDHEN, CDR2 SYDVKM. The CDR3 runs to 13 residues. With 10 bases removed from V and 4 bases from J, the gap between germline ends came to 14 bases. CDR3 coding DNA: TGTGCCACCAGGGTCCTGAGGGGAAACACCATATATTTT. Translating it yields CATRVLRGNTIYF.

This clone was counted a single time. V is TRBV6-6 and J is TRBJ1-5; D perhaps matches TRBD1 (5 bases). Germline values: CDR1 MNHNY, CDR2 SVGAGI (reference sequence). This CDR3 is 15 amino acids long. Trimming took 2 bases from V and 4 from J, leaving 12 bases between them. CDR3 protein: CASSYTGLSNQPQHF. The CDR3 coding sequence is TGTGCCAGCAGTTACACGGGACTTTCTAATCAGCCCCAGCATTTT.

The rearrangement joins TRBV7-2 to TRBJ1-3; weak D call: TRBD1 (6 bases). Germline V CDR1 and CDR2: SGHTA, FQGNSA. V lost 4 bases to trimming and J lost 2 bases, with 18 bases between them. This CDR3 has 17 residues. For the CDR3, the DNA is TGTGCCAGCAGCTCCCCTCCCGGGGGGCTGGCTGGAAACACCATATATTTT. It yields the protein CASSSPPGGLAGNTIYF.

The rearrangement joins TRBV7-3 to TRBJ2-2, with a tentative D call TRBD2 (5 bases). Germline CDR1 reads SGHTA; CDR2 reads FQGTGA. CDR3 length equals 16 residues. V was shortened by 5 bases and J by 5 bases, with 18 bases between the two germline ends. DNA for the CDR3: TGTGCCAGCAGCCAACCGGTCGGGGTGGGGACCGGGGAGCTGTTTTTT. Its translation is CASSQPVGVGTGELFF.

This clone was found once. The rearrangement uses TRBV5-6 and TRBJ1-5; unclear D gene. Germline loops: CDR1 SGHDT, CDR2 YYEEEE. The CDR3 has 14 residues. V shed 2 bases and J shed 5 bases, with 11 bases lying between them. The CDR3 bases are TGTGCCAGCAGCTTACGCACATCCTATCAGCCCCAGCATTTT. Translated, it gives CASSLRTSYQPQHF. The whole variable domain, remainder taken from reference TRBV5-6 and TRBJ1-5, is DAGVTQSPTHLIKTRGQQVTLRCSPKSGHDTVSWYQQALGQGPQFIFQYYEEEERQRGNFPDRFSGHQFPNYSSELNVNALLLGDSALYLCASSLRTSYQPQHFGDGTRLSIL.

This clone was observed once. CDR3 sequence (DNA): TGCGCCAGCAGCCAAGAGCCGACGGGGTTCTTCACTGAAGCTTTCTTT. This gives the protein CASSQEPTGFFTEAFF. V usage is TRBV4-1 and J usage is TRBJ1-1; no firm D call. V was cut by 0 bases and J by 4 bases, with 15 bases left in between. The germline gives CDR1 MGHRA, CDR2 YSYEKL. The length of the CDR3 is 16 residues.

In DNA, the CDR3 is TGCGCCAGCAGCTTGGACGGCGGGTATGGCTACACCTTC. Its translation: CASSLDGGYGYTF. J is TRBJ1-2 and V is TRBV5-1; D is uncertain. V lost 0 bases, J lost 5 bases, and 8 bases lay in between. Per germline, CDR1 SGHRS and CDR2 YFSETQ. CDR3 size: 13 residues.

This chain uses TRBV4-3 with TRBJ2-2, with TRBD1 matching over 9 bases. CDR3 length: 15 residues. The germline CDR1 and CDR2 sequences are LGHNA and YSLEER. J lost 3 bases, V lost 4 bases, and 3 bases had no gene match. The CDR3 sequence is CASSRDRGYTGELFF. In nucleotides, the CDR3 is TGCGCCAGCAGCCGAGACAGGGGGTACACCGGGGAGCTGTTTTTT.

This clone was seen more than once but under ten times. This rearrangement joins TRBV6-6 to TRBJ1-2; D not certain. CDR1 is MNHNY, CDR2 SVGAGI, per germline (reference sequence). The V end was cut by 7 bases, the J end by 4 bases, with 16 bases between. This CDR3 has 14 amino acids. CDR3 sequence (DNA): TGTGCCAGCACGAACCGGAGTCGTGGCTATGGCTACACCTTC. Protein: CASTNRSRGYGYTF.

V gene TRBV2 combines with J gene TRBJ1-3; TRBD1 agrees at 8 bases. The CDR3 extends over 15 amino acids. V lost 4 bases to trimming and J lost 3 bases; unmatched junction nucleotides: 5. CDR1 and CDR2 (germline): SNHLY, FYNNEI. CDR3 loop: CASSVQGASGNTIYF. In DNA form, the CDR3 reads TGTGCCAGCAGTGTGCAGGGGGCGAGTGGAAACACCATATATTTT.

The chain employs TRBV18 and TRBJ2-7; 9 nucleotides line up with TRBD1. There are 16 residues in the CDR3. Germline V CDR1 and CDR2: KGHSH, LQKENI. V lost 4 bases, J lost 4 bases, and 11 bases stayed unmatched. Here the CDR3 reads CASSLGRGTGFYEQYF. In nucleotides, the CDR3 is TGTGCCAGCTCACTAGGTCGGGGGACAGGGTTTTACGAGCAGTACTTC. Full variable domain (outside the CDR3, taken from reference TRBV18 and TRBJ2-7): NAGVMQNPRHLVRRRGQEARLRCSPMKGHSHVYWYRQLPEEGLKFMVYLQKENIIDESGMPKERFSAEFPKEGPSILRIQQVVRGDSAAYFCASSLGRGTGFYEQYFGPGTRLTVT.

The chain joins TRBV29-1 to TRBJ2-7, with a possible D match to TRBD2 (7 bases). Trimming shortened V by 4 bases and J by 5 bases, and 15 bases separated the two germline ends. Per the germline V gene, CDR1 is SQVTM and CDR2 is ANQGSEA. CDR3 length: 13 residues. The CDR3 coding sequence is TGCAGCGTTGCTCGGGGGGCAGGGAACGAGCAGTACTTC. It yields the protein CSVARGAGNEQYF.